The T cell receptor (beta chain) described here comes from a study of spatial heterogeneity in lung cancer. Findings and limits, study-wide: Tumors with more nonsynonymous mutations had more expanded intratumoral alpha and beta TCRs.

This clonotype was counted many times. What it binds is not known. The time point is: sample taken at primary tumor resection. The library protocol tagged each TCR cDNA with a unique molecular identifier. TCRdb used MiXCR to reprocess the 5' RACE reads, holding one entry per CDR3 protein. There are more than 7,500 distinct CDR3 sequences in the sample; about 2.7% occur only once, and 12% to 15% lies in the top ten. The receptor's source is a male donor with early-stage non-small cell lung cancer. Specimen: lung tumor tissue, collected at surgery.

The CDR3 nucleotides read TGCGCCAGCAGCTTGGATGGGACAGGGTCCTATGGCTACACCTTC. Translated, it gives CASSLDGTGSYGYTF. This chain uses TRBV5-1 with TRBJ1-2; 9 bases are a match to TRBD1. The germline gives CDR1 SGHRS, CDR2 YFSETQ. The CDR3 has 15 residues. After removal of 0 bases from V and 4 bases from J, the junction contained 4 bases not matched to a gene. Combining the CDR3 with reference TRBV5-1 and TRBJ1-2 gives the whole variable domain KAGVTQTPRYLIKTRGQQVTLSCSPISGHRSVSWYQQTPGQGLQFLFEYFSETQRNKGNFPGRFSGRQFSNSRSEMNVSTLELGDSALYLCASSLDGTGSYGYTFGSGTRLTVV.